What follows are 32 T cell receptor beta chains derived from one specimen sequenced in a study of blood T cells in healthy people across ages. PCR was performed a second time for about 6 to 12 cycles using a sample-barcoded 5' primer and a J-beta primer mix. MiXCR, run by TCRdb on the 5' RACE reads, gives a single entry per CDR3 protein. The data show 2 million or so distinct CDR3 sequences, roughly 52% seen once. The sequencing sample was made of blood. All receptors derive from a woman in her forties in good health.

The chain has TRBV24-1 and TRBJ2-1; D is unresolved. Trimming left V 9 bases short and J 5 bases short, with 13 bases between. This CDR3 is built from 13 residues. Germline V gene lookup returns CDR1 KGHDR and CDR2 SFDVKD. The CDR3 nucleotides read TGTGCCACCCGAGAGTGGAAGAACAATGAGCAGTTCTTC. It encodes CATREWKNNEQFF.

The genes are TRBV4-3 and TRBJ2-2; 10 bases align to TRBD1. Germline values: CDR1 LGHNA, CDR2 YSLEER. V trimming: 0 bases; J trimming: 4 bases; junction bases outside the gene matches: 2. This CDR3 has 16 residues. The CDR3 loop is CASSQDWTGGTGELFF. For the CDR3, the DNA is TGCGCCAGCAGCCAAGATTGGACAGGGGGCACCGGGGAGCTGTTTTTT.

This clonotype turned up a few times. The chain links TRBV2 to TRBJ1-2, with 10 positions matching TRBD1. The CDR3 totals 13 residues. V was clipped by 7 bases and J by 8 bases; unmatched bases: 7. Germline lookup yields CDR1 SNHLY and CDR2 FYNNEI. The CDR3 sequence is CASNRGQGGGYTF. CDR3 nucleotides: TGTGCCAGCAATCGAGGACAGGGGGGCGGCTACACCTTC.

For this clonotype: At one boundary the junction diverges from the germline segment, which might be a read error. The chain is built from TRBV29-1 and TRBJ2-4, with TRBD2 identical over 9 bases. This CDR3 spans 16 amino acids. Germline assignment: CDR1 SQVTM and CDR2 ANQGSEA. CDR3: CGVEDRTSGPKNIQYF. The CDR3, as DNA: TGCGGCGTTGAAGATCGTACTAGCGGGCCCAAAAACATTCAGTACTTC.

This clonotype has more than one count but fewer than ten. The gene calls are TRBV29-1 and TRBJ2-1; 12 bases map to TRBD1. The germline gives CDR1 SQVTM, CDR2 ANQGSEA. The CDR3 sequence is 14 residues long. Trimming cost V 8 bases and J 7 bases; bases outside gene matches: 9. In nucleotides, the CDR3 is TGCAGCACCCGTGGGACAGGGGGCCTAAATGAGCAGTTCTTC. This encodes CSTRGTGGLNEQFF.

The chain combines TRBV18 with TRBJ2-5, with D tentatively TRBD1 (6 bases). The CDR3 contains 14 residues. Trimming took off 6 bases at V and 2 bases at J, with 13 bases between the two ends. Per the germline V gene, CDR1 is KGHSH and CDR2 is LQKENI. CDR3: CASSLCQGQETQYF. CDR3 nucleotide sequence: TGTGCCAGCTCGCTCTGTCAGGGGCAAGAGACCCAGTACTTC. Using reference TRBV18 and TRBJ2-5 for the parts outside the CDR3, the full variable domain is NAGVMQNPRHLVRRRGQEARLRCSPMKGHSHVYWYRQLPEEGLKFMVYLQKENIIDESGMPKERFSAEFPKEGPSILRIQQVVRGDSAAYFCASSLCQGQETQYFGPGTRLLVL.

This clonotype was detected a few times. CDR3 coding DNA: TGCAGTGCTAGAACAGGGACCCCCGGGTACCTCATCAATCAGCCCCAGCATTTT. Protein sequence: CSARTGTPGYLINQPQHF. This sequence joins TRBV20-1 and TRBJ1-5; D might be TRBD1 (6 bases). CDR3 length equals 18 residues. The V and J ends lost 2 bases and 3 bases respectively, with 23 bases between them. Germline V lookup: CDR1 DFQATT, CDR2 SNEGSKA (reference sequence).

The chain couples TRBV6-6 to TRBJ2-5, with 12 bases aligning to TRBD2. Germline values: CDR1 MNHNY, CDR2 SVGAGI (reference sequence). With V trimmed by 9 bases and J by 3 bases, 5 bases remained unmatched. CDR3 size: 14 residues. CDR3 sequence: CASKTSGGKETQYF. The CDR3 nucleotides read TGTGCCAGTAAGACTAGCGGGGGAAAAGAGACCCAGTACTTC.

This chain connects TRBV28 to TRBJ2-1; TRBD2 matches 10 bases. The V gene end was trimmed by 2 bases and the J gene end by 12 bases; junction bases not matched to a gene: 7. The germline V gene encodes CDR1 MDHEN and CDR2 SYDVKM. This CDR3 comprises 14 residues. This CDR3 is CASSLLAGAGGQFF. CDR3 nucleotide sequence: TGTGCCAGCAGTTTACTAGCGGGGGCCGGCGGGCAGTTCTTC. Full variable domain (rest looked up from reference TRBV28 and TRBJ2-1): DVKVTQSSRYLVKRTGEKVFLECVQDMDHENMFWYRQDPGLGLRLIYFSYDVKMKEKGDIPEGYSVSREKKERFSLILESASTNQTSMYLCASSLLAGAGGQFFGPGTRLTVL.

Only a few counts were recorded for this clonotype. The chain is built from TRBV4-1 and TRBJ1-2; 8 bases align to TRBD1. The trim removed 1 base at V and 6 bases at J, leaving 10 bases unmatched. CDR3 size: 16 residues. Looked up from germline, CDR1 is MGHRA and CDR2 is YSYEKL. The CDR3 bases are TGCGCCAGCAGCCAAGCTTCCCGACAGGGGATGCATGGCTACACCTTC. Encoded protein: CASSQASRQGMHGYTF.

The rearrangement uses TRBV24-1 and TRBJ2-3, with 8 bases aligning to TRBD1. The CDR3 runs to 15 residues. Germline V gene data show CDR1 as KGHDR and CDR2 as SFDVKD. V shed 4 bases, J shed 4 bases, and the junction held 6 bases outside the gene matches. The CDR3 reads CATSDRQGISDTQYF. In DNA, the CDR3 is TGTGCCACCAGTGACCGACAGGGGATCTCAGATACGCAGTATTTT.

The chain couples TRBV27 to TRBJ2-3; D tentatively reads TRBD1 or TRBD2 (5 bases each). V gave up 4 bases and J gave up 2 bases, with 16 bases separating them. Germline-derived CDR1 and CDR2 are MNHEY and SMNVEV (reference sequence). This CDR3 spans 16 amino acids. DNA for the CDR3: TGTGCCAGCAGTTCCCCACGGTCAGGGACCACAGATACGCAGTATTTT. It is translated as CASSSPRSGTTDTQYF.

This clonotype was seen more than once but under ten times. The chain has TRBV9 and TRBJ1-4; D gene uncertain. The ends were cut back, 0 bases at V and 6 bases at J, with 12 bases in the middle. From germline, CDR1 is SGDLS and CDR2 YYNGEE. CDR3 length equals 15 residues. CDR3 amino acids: CASSVEESAYEKLFF. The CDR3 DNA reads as TGTGCCAGCAGCGTAGAGGAATCAGCCTATGAAAAACTGTTTTTT.

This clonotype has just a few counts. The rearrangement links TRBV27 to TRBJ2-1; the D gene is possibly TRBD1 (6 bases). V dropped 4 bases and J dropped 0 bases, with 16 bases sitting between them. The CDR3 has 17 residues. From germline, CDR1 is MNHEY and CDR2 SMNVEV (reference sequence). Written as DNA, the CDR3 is TGTGCCAGCAGTTCCCCCAGACAGGAGAGCTCCTACAATGAGCAGTTCTTC. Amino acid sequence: CASSSPRQESSYNEQFF.

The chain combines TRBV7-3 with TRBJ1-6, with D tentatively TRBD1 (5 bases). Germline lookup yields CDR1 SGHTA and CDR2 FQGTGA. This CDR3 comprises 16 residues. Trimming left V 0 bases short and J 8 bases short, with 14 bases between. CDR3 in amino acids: CASSLTAGGSYSPLHF. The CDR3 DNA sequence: TGTGCCAGCAGCTTAACTGCGGGGGGGAGTTATTCACCCCTCCACTTT.

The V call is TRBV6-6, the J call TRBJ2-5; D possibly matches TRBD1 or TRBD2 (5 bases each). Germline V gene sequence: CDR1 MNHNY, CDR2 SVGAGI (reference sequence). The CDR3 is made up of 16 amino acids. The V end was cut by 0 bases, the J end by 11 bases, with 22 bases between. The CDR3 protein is CASSYSHRRGTDEQYF. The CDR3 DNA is TGTGCCAGCAGTTACTCTCACCGCAGAGGGACGGATGAGCAGTACTTC.

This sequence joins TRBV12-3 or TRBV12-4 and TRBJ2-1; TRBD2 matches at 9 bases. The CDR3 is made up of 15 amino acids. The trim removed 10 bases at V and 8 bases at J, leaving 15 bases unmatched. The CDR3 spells CATHSGTSWRDEQFF. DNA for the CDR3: TGTGCCACTCACTCCGGGACTAGCTGGAGGGATGAGCAGTTCTTC.

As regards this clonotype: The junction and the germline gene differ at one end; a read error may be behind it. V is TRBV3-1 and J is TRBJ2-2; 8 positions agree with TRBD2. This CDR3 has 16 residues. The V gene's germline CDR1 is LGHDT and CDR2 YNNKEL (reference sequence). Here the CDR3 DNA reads TGTGCCAGCAGACCTTTATCCGGGGGGGCGTCCGGGGAGTTGTTTTTT. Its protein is CASRPLSGGASGELFF.

The CDR3 coding sequence is TGCAGTGCTAGGCTTCGGACATCCAACACCGGGGAGCTGTTTTTT. Translation gives CSARLRTSNTGELFF. The chain is built from TRBV20-1 and TRBJ2-2, with a weak D call TRBD1 (5 bases). The length of the CDR3 is 15 residues. In germline, CDR1 is DFQATT, CDR2 SNEGSKA (reference sequence). Trimming took off 3 bases at V and 2 bases at J, with 13 bases between the two ends.

CDR3 region: CASSLLGGVAKETQYF. CDR3 DNA sequence: TGCGCCAGCAGCCTTCTCGGCGGGGTGGCAAAAGAGACCCAGTACTTC. The J gene is TRBJ2-5, the V gene TRBV4-1; weak D call: TRBD2 (6 bases). The CDR3 spans 16 residues. The V gene's germline CDR1 is MGHRA and CDR2 YSYEKL. V was clipped by 4 bases and J by 3 bases, with 18 bases between them.

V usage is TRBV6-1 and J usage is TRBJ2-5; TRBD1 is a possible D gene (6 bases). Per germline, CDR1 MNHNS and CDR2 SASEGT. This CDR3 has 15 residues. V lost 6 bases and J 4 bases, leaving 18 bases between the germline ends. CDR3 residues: CASRDRRGRGETQYF. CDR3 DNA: TGTGCCAGCAGAGATCGTCGGGGCAGGGGAGAGACCCAGTACTTC.

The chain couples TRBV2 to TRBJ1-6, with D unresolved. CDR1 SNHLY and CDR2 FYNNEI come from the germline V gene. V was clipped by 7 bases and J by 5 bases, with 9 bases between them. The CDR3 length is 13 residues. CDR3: CASKAFDNSPLHF. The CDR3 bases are TGTGCCAGCAAGGCCTTCGATAATTCACCCCTCCACTTT. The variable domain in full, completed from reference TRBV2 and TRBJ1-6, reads EPEVTQTPSHQVTQMGQEVILRCVPISNHLYFYWYRQILGQKVEFLVSFYNNEISEKSEIFDDQFSVERPDGSNFTLKIRSTKLEDSAMYFCASKAFDNSPLHFGNGTRLTVT.

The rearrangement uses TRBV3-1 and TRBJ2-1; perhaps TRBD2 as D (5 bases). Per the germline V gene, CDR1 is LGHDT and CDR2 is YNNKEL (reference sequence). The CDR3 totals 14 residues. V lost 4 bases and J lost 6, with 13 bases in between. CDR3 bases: TGTGCCAGCAGCCGCCGAACTAGTGTCAATGAGCAGTTCTTC. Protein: CASSRRTSVNEQFF.

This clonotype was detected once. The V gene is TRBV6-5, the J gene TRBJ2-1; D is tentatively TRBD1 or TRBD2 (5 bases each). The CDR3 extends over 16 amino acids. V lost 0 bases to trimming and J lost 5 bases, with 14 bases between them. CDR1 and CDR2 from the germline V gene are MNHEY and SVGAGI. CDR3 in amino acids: CASSYSIRGGHNEQFF. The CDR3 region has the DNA TGTGCCAGCAGTTACTCGATACGGGGCGGCCACAATGAGCAGTTCTTC.

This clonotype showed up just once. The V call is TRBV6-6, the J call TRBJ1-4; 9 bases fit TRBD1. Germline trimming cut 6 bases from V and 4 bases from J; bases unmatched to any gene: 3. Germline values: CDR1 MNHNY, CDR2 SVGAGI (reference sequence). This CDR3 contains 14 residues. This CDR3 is CASRQTGGNEKLFF. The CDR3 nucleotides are TGTGCCAGCAGACAGACAGGGGGTAATGAAAAACTGTTTTTT.

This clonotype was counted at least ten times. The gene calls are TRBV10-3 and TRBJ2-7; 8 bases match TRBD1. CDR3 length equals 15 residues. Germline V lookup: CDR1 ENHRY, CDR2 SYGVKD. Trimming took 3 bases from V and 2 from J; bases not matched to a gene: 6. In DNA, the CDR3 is TGTGCCATCAGTGAACCGGGACAGGCGACCTACGAGCAGTACTTC. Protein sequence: CAISEPGQATYEQYF.

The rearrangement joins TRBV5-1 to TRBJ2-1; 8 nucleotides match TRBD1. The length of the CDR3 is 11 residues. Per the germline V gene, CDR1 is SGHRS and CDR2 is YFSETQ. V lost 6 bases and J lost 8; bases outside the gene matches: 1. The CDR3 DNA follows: TGCGCCAGCATCAGGGGGCATGAGCAGTTCTTC. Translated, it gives CASIRGHEQFF.

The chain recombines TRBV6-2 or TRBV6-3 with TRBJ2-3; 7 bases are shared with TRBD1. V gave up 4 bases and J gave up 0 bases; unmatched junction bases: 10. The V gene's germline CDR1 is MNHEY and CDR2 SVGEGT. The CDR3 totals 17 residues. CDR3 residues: CASSLLTGTASTDTQYF. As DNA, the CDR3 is TGTGCCAGCAGTTTACTTACCGGGACAGCTAGCACAGATACGCAGTATTTT.

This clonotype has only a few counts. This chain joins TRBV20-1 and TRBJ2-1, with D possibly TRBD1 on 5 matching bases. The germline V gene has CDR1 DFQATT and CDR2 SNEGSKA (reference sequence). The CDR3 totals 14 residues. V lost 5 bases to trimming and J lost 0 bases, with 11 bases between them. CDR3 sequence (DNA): TGCAGTGCTCCGGACGACAGCTCCTACAATGAGCAGTTCTTC. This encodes CSAPDDSSYNEQFF.

The CDR3 loop is CASSQVGRGDTDTQYF. The CDR3 DNA follows: TGTGCCAGCAGCCAAGTAGGCAGGGGCGACACAGATACGCAGTATTTT. The rearrangement uses TRBV4-2 and TRBJ2-3, with D perhaps matching TRBD1 (6 bases). CDR1 is LGHNA and CDR2 is YNFKEQ in the germline V gene. CDR3 length: 16 residues. Between the trimmed V and J ends, which lost 1 base and 2 bases, there was a span of 13 bases.

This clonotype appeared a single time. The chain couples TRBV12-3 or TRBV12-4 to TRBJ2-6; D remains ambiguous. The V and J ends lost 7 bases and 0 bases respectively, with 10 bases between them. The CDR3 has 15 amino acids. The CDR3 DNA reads TGTGCCAGCATCCAGACAAACTCTGGGGCCAACGTCCTGACTTTC. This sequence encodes CASIQTNSGANVLTF.

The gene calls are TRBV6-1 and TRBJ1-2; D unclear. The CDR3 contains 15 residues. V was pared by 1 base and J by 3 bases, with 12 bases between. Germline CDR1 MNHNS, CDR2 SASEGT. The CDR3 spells CASSEDAVPDYGYTF. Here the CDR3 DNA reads TGTGCCAGCAGTGAAGATGCGGTCCCCGACTATGGCTACACCTTC.